This T cell receptor (beta chain) was sequenced during a study of blood T cell repertoires in COVID-19. Original processing notes: Estimated nucleated cell counts came from reference gene primer amplification. Some clones are missing from TCRdb's copy, which holds only in-frame ones; the method was immunoSEQ multiplex PCR. D and trimming were read from the DNA, whereas the V and J calls and clone size are those reported in that table. The sample carries about 200,000 clones, about nine tenths recorded once. The specimen sequenced was PBMCs or T cells enriched from blood (not recorded which). The receptor comes from a woman aged 25-40 years who had recovered from COVID-19.

Here the CDR3 DNA reads TGTGCCAGCAGCCCTCTCCTCGGGGGTACCTACGAGCAGTACTTC. Encoded protein: CASSPLLGGTYEQYF. V gene TRBV7-2 combines with J gene TRBJ2-7; TRBD2 is a possible D gene (6 bases). The CDR3 is made up of 15 amino acids. V was clipped by 5 bases and J by 2 bases, with 16 bases between them. CDR1 and CDR2 from the germline V gene are SGHTA and FQGNSA.